The clone carrying this T cell receptor beta chain came up a few times. This CDR3 region has 14 residues. The V end was cut by 7 bases, the J end by 7 bases, with 14 bases between. Germline CDR1 reads SEHNR; CDR2 reads FQNEAQ (reference sequence). This sample was taken from a study of T cells after yellow fever vaccination. UMIs were added to TCR cDNA along with a universal primer site when it was made by 5'RACE template switching. TCRdb itself ran the 5' RACE reads through MiXCR, one entry per CDR3 protein. The sample carries around 350,000 distinct CDR3 sequences, approximately 10% recorded once. The clonotype originates from a man between 18 and 29 years old who received the YFV17D yellow fever vaccine. The starting material was PBMCs, obtained on the day of the first yellow fever vaccination. The rearrangement uses TRBV7-9 and TRBJ1-6; D is uncertain. CDR3 in DNA: TGTGCCAGCACCAGACCGGGAACGAATTCACCCCTCCACTTT. Its protein product is CASTRPGTNSPLHF.